Presented here are 9 T cell receptor beta chains from one specimen sequenced in a study of cytotoxic CD8 clonotypes in ibrutinib-treated CLL. Using immunoSEQ multiplex PCR, the repertoire was profiled, and TCRdb retains in-frame clones only, with some absent. The sample lists 300,000 to 400,000 clones, over 55% occurring once. Sequences were derived from PBMCs, sampled after 36 months of ibrutinib treatment. The receptors originated from a human donor with chronic lymphocytic leukemia.

This clone was detected a few times. At the DNA level, this CDR3 is encoded by other sequences in the same sample as well. CDR3 sequence reads: CASSVGGGGGYEQYF. The CDR3 nucleotides read TGTGCCAGCAGCGTAGGAGGAGGCGGGGGCTACGAGCAGTACTTC. The J gene is TRBJ2-7, the V gene TRBV9; 7 nucleotides match TRBD2. Trimming removed 0 bases from V and 3 bases from J; junction bases left unmatched: 6. In germline, CDR1 is SGDLS, CDR2 YYNGEE. The CDR3 has 15 residues.

This chain joins TRBV5-1 and TRBJ2-2; tentatively, D is TRBD1 (6 bases). V gave up 6 bases and J gave up 6 bases, with 21 bases separating them. CDR1 and CDR2 from the germline V gene are SGHRS and YFSETQ. This CDR3 contains 16 residues. The CDR3 DNA follows: TGCGCCAGCAAGCTCGGCCACAGGGTTTCTTCCGGGGAGCTGTTTTTT. Translated, it gives CASKLGHRVSSGELFF.

The chain has TRBV10-1 and TRBJ2-1; D is undetermined. Germline V lookup: CDR1 WNHNN, CDR2 SYGVQD (reference sequence). The V end lost 3 bases, the J end lost 4 bases, and 16 bases lay between the germline ends. The CDR3 sequence is 16 residues long. Here the CDR3 DNA reads TGCGCCAGCAGTGATAAGGACCCACGGGTATACAATGAGCAGTTCTTC. Protein product: CASSDKDPRVYNEQFF.

The gene calls are TRBV5-1 and TRBJ1-4, with D uncertain. This CDR3 contains 15 residues. The germline gives CDR1 SGHRS, CDR2 YFSETQ. V lost 2 bases to trimming and J lost 2 bases, with 10 bases between them. CDR3 sequence: CASSFFSPTNEKLFF. The CDR3, as DNA: TGCGCCAGCAGCTTTTTCAGTCCGACTAATGAAAAACTGTTTTTT.

J is TRBJ2-5 and V is TRBV10-3, with no clear D. This CDR3 contains 14 residues. The germline CDR1 and CDR2 sequences are ENHRY and SYGVKD. Trimming removed 3 bases at V and 5 bases at J, with 13 bases between. DNA for the CDR3: TGTGCCATCAGTGACGGCGTTAACGAGGAGACCCAGTACTTC. Translated: CAISDGVNEETQYF.

The chain combines TRBV5-6 with TRBJ2-5; maybe TRBD2 (5 bases). Trimming cost V 0 bases and J 5 bases, with 11 bases left between them. The length of the CDR3 is 14 residues. The V gene's germline CDR1 is SGHDT and CDR2 YYEEEE. In nucleotides, the CDR3 is TGTGCCAGCAGCTTGGTGTGGACGGGGGAGACCCAGTACTTC. As protein: CASSLVWTGETQYF.

This clone was recorded a few times. The rearrangement uses TRBV4-1 and TRBJ1-2; D is undetermined. Trimming stripped 0 bases from V and 0 bases from J, with 8 bases between. Germline CDR1 is MGHRA and CDR2 is YSYEKL. The CDR3 has 15 residues. The CDR3 is CASSQDSQTNYGYTF. CDR3 in DNA: TGCGCCAGCAGCCAAGATTCCCAGACTAACTATGGCTACACCTTC.

This clone was counted between two and nine times. V and J are TRBV6-6 and TRBJ2-4; TRBD1 aligns across 8 bases. This CDR3 is 13 amino acids long. The germline V gene has CDR1 MNHNY and CDR2 SVGAGI (reference sequence). Losses at the gene ends were 7 bases for V and 13 bases for J; bases not matched to a gene: 12. CDR3 in amino acids: CASTTGWGQEQYF. CDR3 in DNA: TGTGCCAGCACAACCGGATGGGGACAGGAACAGTACTTC.

CDR3 sequence: CASSQFGITEAFF. Written as DNA, the CDR3 is TGCGCCAGCAGCCAATTTGGGATCACTGAAGCTTTCTTT. This chain links TRBV4-1 with TRBJ1-1; D gene uncertain. The germline gives CDR1 MGHRA, CDR2 YSYEKL. With 2 bases removed from V and 4 bases from J, the gap between germline ends came to 8 bases. This CDR3 is 13 amino acids long.